This T cell receptor beta chain was sequenced in a study of regulatory T cells in long-lasting Graves disease. Study results and caveats: Persistent Graves' patients showed reduced TCR diversity versus newly diagnosed patients.

This clonotype was counted many times. Its target is not known. Researchers made TCR beta libraries by using iRepertoire HTBI primers and running Arm-PCR on CDR3 regions. TCRdb re-called the multiplex PCR reads with MiXCR, one entry per CDR3 protein. In the table there are 200,000 to 250,000 distinct CDR3 sequences, over 20% of which are singletons. Sample time point: newly diagnosed GD, antithyroid drugs for less than 3 months. RNA extracted from PBMCs served as the sequencing template. V trimming: 7 bases; J trimming: 3 bases; junction bases outside the gene matches: 20. The CDR3 covers 20 residues. CDR1 is WSHSY and CDR2 is SAAADI in the germline V gene.

The sample here was peripheral blood mononuclear cells (PBMCs), taken at new diagnosis, from a patient treated with antithyroid drugs. This receptor was taken from a female donor with Graves disease. The rearrangement uses TRBV10-2 and TRBJ2-7; TRBD2 matches at 14 bases. In DNA, the CDR3 is TGCGCCAGCAAGGGACACCGACTAGCGGGAGGGCCGGTCCCCTTCTACGAGCAGTACTTC. Protein sequence: CASKGHRLAGGPVPFYEQYF.